This T cell receptor beta chain was captured in a study of CXCR3-negative and CXCR3-positive naive CD8 T cells. CDR1 and CDR2 from the germline V gene are MNHEY and SVGEGT. The CDR3 runs to 13 residues. The libraries of TRB cDNA were constructed through 5' RACE using UMI labels. TCRdb reprocessed the 5' RACE reads, keeping one entry per CDR3 protein, no DNA. The listing records approximately 38,000 distinct CDR3 sequences. The receptor's source is a human donor in good health. Some clones in this sample may be carry-over from other donors' samples. The chain couples TRBV6-2 or TRBV6-3 to TRBJ2-7; the TCRdb D gene call, TRBD2, has no DNA to confirm it. Sequenced sample: memory CD8+ T cells from blood. Here the CDR3 reads CASRPADAYEQYF.